Presented here are 5 T cell receptor beta chains from one specimen sequenced in a study of CD8 T cells in ankylosing spondylitis. Whole-study findings and limits: Seemingly characteristic of ankylosing spondylitis blood was a TCR beta motif consisting of about 8 highly homologous variants.

TCRdb processed the 5' RACE reads anew with MiXCR; each CDR3 protein has one entry. Of hundreds of thousands of distinct CDR3 sequences listed, roughly 10% are singletons. Which antigens these TCRs recognize remains unknown. Material for sequencing was blood, either unsorted or a sorted T cell fraction (not recorded which). These receptors all come from a male donor with ankylosing spondylitis.

The chain has TRBV6-1 and TRBJ1-6; TRBD1 aligns across 8 bases. J lost 7 bases, V lost 9 bases, and 5 bases had no gene match. This CDR3 has 13 amino acids. CDR1 and CDR2 from the germline V gene are MNHNS and SASEGT. Here the CDR3 reads CASTGTGNSPLHF. In nucleotides, the CDR3 is TGTGCCAGTACCGGGACAGGCAATTCACCCCTCCACTTT.

In this sample, this clonotype turned up a few times. This chain connects TRBV4-1 to TRBJ1-1; D unclear. Germline values: CDR1 MGHRA, CDR2 YSYEKL. Trimming pared 0 bases from V and 8 bases from J, leaving 10 bases between. The CDR3 loop spans 13 amino acids. CDR3 sequence: CASSQDGGGEAFF. The DNA for the CDR3 is TGCGCCAGCAGCCAAGATGGCGGAGGGGAAGCTTTCTTT.

The chain joins TRBV7-2 to TRBJ2-5; D remains ambiguous. The CDR3 has 15 amino acids. Trimming cost V 5 bases and J 4 bases, with 17 bases left between them. CDR1 and CDR2 (germline): SGHTA, FQGNSA. The CDR3 coding sequence is TGTGCCAGCAGCCCTCAGTGGGCCGGGTCAGAGACCCAGTACTTC. This gives the protein CASSPQWAGSETQYF.

In DNA form, the CDR3 reads TGCGCCAGCAGCTTGACACAGCTCACAGATACGCAGTATTTT. It is translated as CASSLTQLTDTQYF. The chain uses TRBV5-1 and TRBJ2-3; D is ambiguous. Trimming shortened V by 1 base and J by 2 bases, and 8 bases separated the two germline ends. CDR3 length equals 14 residues. The germline CDR1 and CDR2 sequences are SGHRS and YFSETQ.

The gene calls are TRBV7-6 and TRBJ2-1; D is undetermined. This CDR3 region has 15 residues. CDR1 is SGHVS, CDR2 FNYEAQ, per germline. The V and J ends lost 0 bases and 3 bases respectively, with 9 bases between them. The CDR3 DNA reads as TGTGCCAGCAGCTTAGCCCAGAGGAGCTACAATGAGCAGTTCTTC. Residues: CASSLAQRSYNEQFF.